Presented here are 5 T cell receptor beta chains from one specimen sequenced in a study of cytomegalovirus exposure and HLA in healthy donors. Primers for the PCR totalled 60 Vbeta and 13 Jbeta. The repertoire was sequenced with immunoSEQ multiplex PCR; TCRdb's copy has only in-frame clones and lacks some. The sample contains under 200,000 clones, approximately 80% of which appear only once. Source material: PBMCs. The receptors come from a woman aged 25 to 39 in good health and CMV-seronegative.

The chain couples TRBV6-6 to TRBJ1-1; 8 positions agree with TRBD1. V lost 4 bases and J lost 0; bases outside the gene matches: 7. The CDR3 is 16 residues long. Per germline, CDR1 MNHNY and CDR2 SVGAGI (reference sequence). The CDR3 reads CASSFRQGLVNTEAFF. The DNA for the CDR3 is TGTGCCAGCAGTTTCCGACAGGGGCTGGTGAACACTGAAGCTTTCTTT.

This chain joins TRBV11-3 and TRBJ2-1, with D tentatively TRBD2 (5 bases). In germline, CDR1 is SGHNT, CDR2 YENEEA. CDR3 length equals 15 residues. The ends were cut back, 5 bases at V and 7 bases at J, with 18 bases in the middle. CDR3 DNA sequence: TGTGCCAGCAGCAGAGACTTACCCCCGGGGAATGAGCAGTTCTTC. This codes for CASSRDLPPGNEQFF.

This chain uses TRBV7-9 with TRBJ2-7; D not resolved. The CDR3 totals 13 residues. V was pared by 7 bases and J by 2 bases, with 12 bases between. The germline CDR1 and CDR2 sequences are SEHNR and FQNEAQ (reference sequence). CDR3 sequence reads: CASTPRSAYEQYF. For the CDR3, the DNA is TGTGCCAGCACCCCTAGGAGCGCCTACGAGCAGTACTTC. The complete variable domain, with remaining parts taken from reference TRBV7-9 and TRBJ2-7, reads DTGVSQNPRHKITKRGQNVTFRCDPISEHNRLYWYRQTLGQGPEFLTYFQNEAQLEKSRLLSDRFSAERPKGSFSTLEIQRTEQGDSAMYLCASTPRSAYEQYFGPGTRLTVT.

The gene calls are TRBV7-2 and TRBJ1-5, with TRBD1 as a possible D gene (5 bases). The V end was cut by 0 bases, the J end by 1 base, with 7 bases between. CDR1 and CDR2 (germline): SGHTA, FQGNSA. The CDR3 sequence is 15 residues long. CDR3 nucleotide sequence: TGTGCCAGCAGCTTAGCGGGGGGGAGCAATCAGCCCCAGCATTTT. Translating it yields CASSLAGGSNQPQHF.

The rearrangement uses TRBV29-1 and TRBJ2-3, with a tentative D call TRBD2 (6 bases). V was pared by 5 bases and J by 2 bases, with 11 bases between. This CDR3 has 13 residues. Per germline, CDR1 SQVTM and CDR2 ANQGSEA. CDR3 in DNA: TGCAGCGTTTTAGCGGAGAACACAGATACGCAGTATTTT. Translating gives CSVLAENTDTQYF.